A single sample is the source of the 17 T cell receptor beta chains below, sequenced in a study of technical replicates of blood from a handful of donors. Sequencing used immunoSEQ multiplex PCR; TCRdb keeps in-frame clones, though not all of them. In the table there are 35,000 to 50,000 clones, about 96% of which are singletons. The sample taken for sequencing was T cells isolated from PBMCs. The receptor set was obtained from a human donor in good health.

This sequence joins TRBV5-1 and TRBJ2-1; a weak D match, TRBD1 (5 bases). Germline loops: CDR1 SGHRS, CDR2 YFSETQ. Deletions cut 4 bases from V and 6 bases from J, with 11 bases between. The CDR3 length is 13 residues. The CDR3 DNA sequence: TGCGCCAGCAGCCCAGACAGTCTCAATGAGCAGTTCTTC. This encodes CASSPDSLNEQFF.

The chain carries TRBV6-5 and TRBJ1-3; 7 bases match TRBD1. V lost 7 bases, J lost 9 bases, and 9 bases stayed unmatched. The germline V gene encodes CDR1 MNHEY and CDR2 SVGAGI. This CDR3 is built from 13 residues. CDR3 coding DNA: TGTGCCAGCATTTCTCTAGGACAGGCCACCATATATTTT. It is translated as CASISLGQATIYF.

The V gene is TRBV4-2, the J gene TRBJ2-7; 8 bases are a match to TRBD1. V was pared by 4 bases and J by 2 bases, with 4 bases of the junction left unmatched. Germline lookup yields CDR1 LGHNA and CDR2 YNFKEQ. This CDR3 region has 14 residues. The CDR3 sequence is CASSRRDRPYEQYF. The CDR3 DNA follows: TGTGCCAGCAGCCGCCGGGACAGGCCCTACGAGCAGTACTTC.

The J gene is TRBJ2-5, the V gene TRBV7-6, with TRBD2 matching over 8 bases. The J segment lost 4 bases and the V segment lost 0 bases, leaving 13 bases of the junction unmatched. The CDR3 runs to 18 residues. The germline V gene has CDR1 SGHVS and CDR2 FNYEAQ. The CDR3 reads CASSLAASGGPAAETQYF. In nucleotides, the CDR3 is TGTGCCAGCAGCTTAGCGGCGTCGGGAGGGCCGGCGGCAGAGACCCAGTACTTC.

This clone was detected only a few times. V usage is TRBV5-1 and J usage is TRBJ2-2; D perhaps matches TRBD2 (5 bases). Germline CDR1 SGHRS, CDR2 YFSETQ. CDR3 length equals 14 residues. Trimming left V 0 bases short and J 6 bases short, with 9 bases between. The DNA for the CDR3 is TGCGCCAGCAGCTTGGGAGGGCCGGCCGGGGAGCTGTTTTTT. Translating gives CASSLGGPAGELFF.

The chain recombines TRBV10-3 with TRBJ2-6, with D perhaps TRBD1 (6 bases). Germline values: CDR1 ENHRY, CDR2 SYGVKD. Trimming removed 0 bases from V and 0 bases from J, with 6 bases in between. This CDR3 spans 16 amino acids. CDR3 residues: CAISESGGSGANVLTF. For the CDR3, the DNA is TGTGCCATCAGTGAGTCAGGGGGCTCTGGGGCCAACGTCCTGACTTTC.

The V gene is TRBV18, the J gene TRBJ1-1; TRBD1 matches at 9 bases. The V and J ends lost 1 base and 3 bases, in that order; junction bases with no gene match: 3. The CDR3 has 15 residues. Germline V lookup: CDR1 KGHSH, CDR2 LQKENI. The CDR3 DNA sequence: TGTGCCAGCTCACCACTAAGGACAGGGGACACTGAAGCTTTCTTT. This translates into CASSPLRTGDTEAFF.

The rearrangement uses TRBV6-5 and TRBJ1-1; 8 bases line up with TRBD1. This CDR3 is 13 amino acids long. Losses at the gene ends were 10 bases for V and 4 bases for J; bases not matched to a gene: 8. CDR1 MNHEY and CDR2 SVGAGI come from the germline V gene. CDR3: CATRGQGGTEAFF. The DNA for the CDR3 is TGTGCCACCCGAGGACAGGGAGGCACTGAAGCTTTCTTT.

The V call is TRBV11-2, the J call TRBJ1-4, with 7 positions matching TRBD1. This CDR3 comprises 14 residues. The V segment lost 4 bases and the J segment 8 bases; nucleotides outside the gene matches: 7. CDR1 and CDR2 (germline): SGHAT, FQNNGV. The CDR3 is CASSSTGVGEKLFF. The CDR3 DNA sequence: TGTGCCAGCAGCTCCACAGGGGTAGGAGAAAAACTGTTTTTT.

CDR3: CASSFEGPTEQFF. CDR3 sequence (DNA): TGTGCCAGCAGTTTCGAGGGCCCAACGGAGCAGTTCTTC. The chain is built from TRBV27 and TRBJ2-1, with D perhaps matching TRBD2 (5 bases). Trimming pared 3 bases from V and 10 bases from J, leaving 13 bases between. The CDR3 has 13 residues. The germline gives CDR1 MNHEY, CDR2 SMNVEV (reference sequence).

The V call is TRBV19, the J call TRBJ2-7, with 7 bases that match TRBD1. Germline CDR1 LNHDA, CDR2 SQIVND (reference sequence). The CDR3 is 14 amino acids. V gave up 5 bases and J gave up 3 bases; unmatched junction bases: 7. The CDR3 here is CASSPRDSVYEQYF. The CDR3 nucleotides read TGTGCCAGTAGTCCTCGGGACAGCGTCTACGAGCAGTACTTC.

This chain connects TRBV28 to TRBJ1-3, with D possibly TRBD1 on 6 matching bases. The germline CDR1 and CDR2 sequences are MDHEN and SYDVKM. The CDR3 is 15 amino acids. V was clipped by 10 bases and J by 3 bases, with 19 bases between them. The CDR3 here is CAISSPPGDGNTIYF. Written as DNA, the CDR3 is TGTGCCATCTCCTCACCCCCAGGGGATGGAAACACCATATATTTT.

The chain is built from TRBV27 and TRBJ1-5, with D unresolved. CDR1 and CDR2 (germline): MNHEY, SMNVEV (reference sequence). This CDR3 spans 15 amino acids. Trimming cost V 1 base and J 2 bases, with 9 bases left between them. This CDR3 reads CASSLYGSGNQPQHF. The CDR3 nucleotides read TGTGCCAGCAGTTTATATGGTTCGGGCAATCAGCCCCAGCATTTT.

The chain uses TRBV10-2 and TRBJ1-2; the D gene is possibly TRBD1 (5 bases). The CDR3 loop spans 12 amino acids. CDR1 is WSHSY and CDR2 is SAAADI in the germline V gene. V lost 1 base and J 6 bases, leaving 6 bases between the germline ends. The CDR3 reads CASSEFRDGYTF. CDR3 nucleotides: TGCGCCAGCAGTGAGTTCAGGGATGGCTACACCTTC.

This chain uses TRBV4-2 with TRBJ2-5, with 7 bases fitting TRBD1. Trimming cost V 1 base and J 4 bases; bases outside gene matches: 9. Germline CDR1 and CDR2: LGHNA and YNFKEQ. The CDR3 extends over 16 amino acids. CDR3 nucleotide sequence: TGTGCCAGCAGCCAAGGTTTAGGACAGGTGGTAGAGACCCAGTACTTC. It encodes CASSQGLGQVVETQYF.

This clone appeared a single time. The chain recombines TRBV5-1 with TRBJ2-7; 7 bases match TRBD1. The CDR3 contains 17 residues. With V trimmed by 0 bases and J by 2 bases, 11 bases remained unmatched. Looked up from germline, CDR1 is SGHRS and CDR2 is YFSETQ. CDR3 protein: CASSLAKRGTAAYEQYF. DNA for the CDR3: TGCGCCAGCAGCTTGGCCAAGAGGGGGACAGCAGCCTACGAGCAGTACTTC.

This sequence joins TRBV6-6 and TRBJ1-1; TRBD1 is a possible D gene (5 bases). Trimming took off 7 bases at V and 5 bases at J, with 17 bases between the two ends. Germline assignment: CDR1 MNHNY and CDR2 SVGAGI (reference sequence). The CDR3 extends over 14 amino acids. The CDR3 loop is CASKPSQGSTEAFF. The CDR3 region has the DNA TGTGCCAGCAAGCCCTCTCAGGGCAGTACTGAAGCTTTCTTT.